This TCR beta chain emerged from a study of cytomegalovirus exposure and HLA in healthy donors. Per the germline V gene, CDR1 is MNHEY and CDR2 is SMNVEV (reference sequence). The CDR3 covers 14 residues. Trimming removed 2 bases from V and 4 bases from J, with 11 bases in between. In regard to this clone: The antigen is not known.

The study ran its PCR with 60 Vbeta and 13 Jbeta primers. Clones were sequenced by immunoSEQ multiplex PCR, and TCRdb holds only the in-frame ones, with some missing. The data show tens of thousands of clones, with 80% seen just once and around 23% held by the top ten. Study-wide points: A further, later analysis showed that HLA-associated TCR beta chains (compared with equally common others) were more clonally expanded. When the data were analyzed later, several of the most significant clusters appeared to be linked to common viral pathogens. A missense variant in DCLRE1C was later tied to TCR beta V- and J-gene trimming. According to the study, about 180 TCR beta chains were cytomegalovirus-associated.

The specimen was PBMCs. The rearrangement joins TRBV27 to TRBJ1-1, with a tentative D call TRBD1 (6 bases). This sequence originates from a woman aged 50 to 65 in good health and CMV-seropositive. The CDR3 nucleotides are TGTGCCAGCAGTTTAGGGGGCTTAGTCACTGAAGCTTTCTTT. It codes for CASSLGGLVTEAFF.